Each of the 11 T cell receptor beta chains below was sequenced from the same sample in a study of T cell repertoires in cytomegalovirus infection (dated by TCRdb to the late 2010s). For these TCRs, the target antigens are not known. Sequencing took place on an Illumina HiSeq 1500. TCRdb itself trimmed the public reads at Q25 with fastp, ran MiXCR and retained productive beta chains. Every entry covers one CDR3 protein and lists the most common genes and DNA from its rows. The sample table contains around 900,000 distinct CDR3 sequences; only one count was recorded for about 33% of them. Clones ranked in the top ten supply around an eighth of the sample. Per the publication, the treatment or condition label means: in vitro stimulation with specific CMV peptide epitopes to enrich CMV-specific T cells. Here the sequenced sample was cultured CD8+ T cells from PBMCs, taken from culture after CMV antigen stimulation. Receptors originate from a human donor in good health (CMV status not recorded). Some clones in this sample may be carry-over from other donors' samples.

The chain links TRBV2 to TRBJ1-4, with TRBD1 as a possible D gene (6 bases). Germline V CDR1 and CDR2: SNHLY, FYNNEI. There are 15 residues in the CDR3. V was clipped by 3 bases and J by 5 bases, with 13 bases between them. The CDR3 is CASSEGGQKNEKLFF. CDR3 bases: TGTGCCAGCAGTGAGGGTGGACAGAAGAATGAAAAACTGTTTTTT.

This clonotype was counted many times. The chain links TRBV27 to TRBJ1-5; 7 bases fit TRBD1. Germline V gene data show CDR1 as MNHEY and CDR2 as SMNVEV (reference sequence). There are 14 residues in the CDR3. The ends lost 5 bases at V and 4 bases at J; junction bases unmatched: 5. The CDR3 DNA reads as TGTGCCAGCAGTCCGACAGGGTATAATCAGCCCCAGCATTTT. The encoded protein is CASSPTGYNQPQHF.

This clonotype was observed a handful of times. V and J are TRBV11-3 and TRBJ2-1, with 9 positions matching TRBD1. The CDR3 runs to 17 residues. From germline, CDR1 is SGHNT and CDR2 YENEEA. After removal of 5 bases from V and 3 bases from J, the junction contained 11 bases not matched to a gene. In DNA form, the CDR3 reads TGTGCCAGCAGCATAGGTTCGGGACAGGGATTCTACAATGAGCAGTTCTTC. This translates into CASSIGSGQGFYNEQFF.

The chain uses TRBV25-1 and TRBJ2-7; D gene unclear. Germline V lookup: CDR1 MGHDK, CDR2 SYGVNS. V was shortened by 6 bases and J by 4 bases, with 16 bases between the two germline ends. The length of the CDR3 is 14 residues. For the CDR3, the DNA is TGTGCCAGCAGCGCTCCAAGCGCGGAGTACGAGCAGTACTTC. Translating gives CASSAPSAEYEQYF.

The rearrangement joins TRBV6-2 or TRBV6-3 to TRBJ1-1, with TRBD1 matching over 7 bases. Germline V lookup: CDR1 MNHEY, CDR2 SVGEGT. V shed 4 bases and J 3 bases; nucleotides not matched to a gene: 8. This CDR3 is 15 amino acids long. CDR3 amino acids: CASSSQGGWYTEAFF. CDR3 bases: TGTGCCAGCAGTTCGCAGGGGGGGTGGTACACTGAAGCTTTCTTT.

This clonotype was detected only once. The chain recombines TRBV18 with TRBJ1-1; unclear D gene. V dropped 6 bases and J dropped 4 bases, with 18 bases sitting between them. The CDR3 runs 15 residues. Germline V gene data show CDR1 as KGHSH and CDR2 as LQKENI. CDR3 sequence: CASSAGPTAGTEAFF. CDR3 DNA: TGTGCCAGCTCTGCGGGTCCGACGGCGGGCACTGAAGCTTTCTTT.

The J gene is TRBJ1-2, the V gene TRBV27; the match to TRBD1 covers 7 bases. The CDR3 is 14 amino acids. V shed 5 bases and J 8 bases; nucleotides not matched to a gene: 11. CDR1 is MNHEY, CDR2 SMNVEV, per germline (reference sequence). CDR3 coding DNA: TGTGCCAGCAGTCTCGGACCAACGACAGGGGGCTACACCTTC. It is translated as CASSLGPTTGGYTF.

The rearrangement links TRBV19 to TRBJ2-2; D is unresolved. Looked up from germline, CDR1 is LNHDA and CDR2 is SQIVND (reference sequence). The CDR3 is made up of 17 amino acids. Trimming took 4 bases from V and 2 from J, leaving 17 bases between them. This chain's CDR3 is CASSTGPFPPNTGELFF. CDR3 bases: TGTGCCAGTAGTACGGGCCCCTTCCCCCCAAACACCGGGGAGCTGTTTTTT.

This sequence joins TRBV20-1 and TRBJ2-7; a weak D match, TRBD1 (6 bases). The CDR3 runs to 15 residues. V lost 5 bases and J lost 2, with 19 bases in between. Germline CDR1 reads DFQATT; CDR2 reads SNEGSKA (reference sequence). The CDR3 here is CSAPGPQGRTYEQYF. The CDR3 DNA is TGCAGTGCTCCTGGGCCACAGGGTCGAACCTACGAGCAGTACTTC.

This rearrangement joins TRBV19 to TRBJ1-1; maybe TRBD1 (6 bases). This CDR3 is built from 14 residues. The V end was cut by 5 bases, the J end by 3 bases, with 13 bases between. Germline values: CDR1 LNHDA, CDR2 SQIVND (reference sequence). The CDR3 DNA sequence: TGTGCCAGTAGTCTCGGGGGGGCCCACACTGAAGCTTTCTTT. The encoded protein is CASSLGGAHTEAFF. Together with reference TRBV19 and TRBJ1-1, the CDR3 gives the full variable domain: DGGITQSPKYLFRKEGQNVTLSCEQNLNHDAMYWYRQDPGQGLRLIYYSQIVNDFQKGDIAEGYSVSREKKESFPLTVTSAQKNPTAFYLCASSLGGAHTEAFFGQGTRLTVV.

The CDR3 DNA reads TGTGCCAGCAGAGCTTGGGCAGGGGGTAACTATGGCTACACCTTC. Residues: CASRAWAGGNYGYTF. The chain couples TRBV5-4 to TRBJ1-2, with 7 nucleotides matching TRBD1. In germline, CDR1 is SGHNT, CDR2 YYREEE (reference sequence). V dropped 5 bases and J dropped 1; count of bases not matched to a gene: 8. There are 15 residues in the CDR3.